The next 21 T cell receptor beta chains were all read from a single sample in a study of cytomegalovirus exposure and HLA in healthy donors. Primers for the PCR totalled 60 Vbeta and 13 Jbeta. Clones were read by immunoSEQ multiplex PCR, and TCRdb kept only the in-frame ones, dropping some. In the table there are about 120,000 clones, about 78% of which are singletons. The sequencing input was PBMCs. These receptors were taken from a woman aged 25 to 39 in good health and CMV-seropositive.

The V call is TRBV7-9, the J call TRBJ2-3, with D possibly matching TRBD2 (5 bases). The CDR3 totals 14 residues. The ends were cut back, 5 bases at V and 3 bases at J, with 12 bases in the middle. Germline CDR1 reads SEHNR; CDR2 reads FQNEAQ (reference sequence). CDR3 nucleotide sequence: TGTGCCAGCAGCCCGGAGCGGCTAACAGATACGCAGTATTTT. Translation gives CASSPERLTDTQYF.

The chain joins TRBV9 to TRBJ1-4; 11 nucleotides line up with TRBD1. The V and J ends lost 4 bases and 7 bases, in that order; junction bases with no gene match: 6. From germline, CDR1 is SGDLS and CDR2 YYNGEE. CDR3 length: 15 residues. CDR3 bases: TGTGCCAGCAGCCCTCGGACAGGGGGCGGTGAAAAACTGTTTTTT. Translating it yields CASSPRTGGGEKLFF.

The chain is built from TRBV7-2 and TRBJ2-7, with a tentative D call TRBD1 (6 bases). The CDR3 totals 12 residues. Germline CDR1 reads SGHTA; CDR2 reads FQGNSA. Between the trimmed V and J ends, which lost 1 base and 7 bases, there was a span of 8 bases. CDR3 residues: CASSLGGQEQYF. The CDR3 DNA reads TGTGCCAGCAGCTTAGGGGGGCAAGAGCAGTACTTC.

J is TRBJ1-1 and V is TRBV10-3; a possible D gene is TRBD1 (6 bases). The length of the CDR3 is 13 residues. V lost 9 bases to trimming and J lost 2 bases, with 13 bases between them. CDR1 and CDR2 (germline): ENHRY, SYGVKD. CDR3 protein: CAIVQGTNTEAFF. CDR3 coding DNA: TGTGCCATTGTACAGGGTACAAACACTGAAGCTTTCTTT.

The genes are TRBV27 and TRBJ2-3; D is ambiguous. Germline CDR1 is MNHEY and CDR2 is SMNVEV (reference sequence). Trimming removed 4 bases from V and 6 bases from J, with 14 bases in between. CDR3 length: 14 residues. CDR3 region: CASSSELPGDTQYF. In DNA, the CDR3 is TGTGCCAGCAGTTCGGAACTTCCAGGCGATACGCAGTATTTT.

This clone was counted between two and nine times. The chain has TRBV5-6 and TRBJ2-7; D perhaps matches TRBD2 (5 bases). Trimming cost V 2 bases and J 0 bases, with 9 bases left between them. Germline assignment: CDR1 SGHDT and CDR2 YYEEEE. CDR3 size: 14 residues. CDR3 coding DNA: TGTGCCAGCAGCTTTTCCGGAGGCTCCTACGAGCAGTACTTC. Translated, it gives CASSFSGGSYEQYF. The complete variable domain, with remaining parts taken from reference TRBV5-6 and TRBJ2-7, reads DAGVTQSPTHLIKTRGQQVTLRCSPKSGHDTVSWYQQALGQGPQFIFQYYEEEERQRGNFPDRFSGHQFPNYSSELNVNALLLGDSALYLCASSFSGGSYEQYFGPGTRLTVT.

This rearrangement joins TRBV27 to TRBJ1-4; TRBD1 matches at 8 bases. The length of the CDR3 is 14 residues. The V and J ends lost 6 bases and 8 bases, in that order; junction bases with no gene match: 8. CDR1 is MNHEY and CDR2 is SMNVEV in the germline V gene (reference sequence). For the CDR3, the DNA is TGTGCCAGCAGCCGACAGGGGCCAGGAGAAAAACTGTTTTTT. Translation: CASSRQGPGEKLFF.

The rearrangement links TRBV7-8 to TRBJ1-1, with 9 bases matching TRBD1. V was pared by 5 bases and J by 1 base, with 5 bases of the junction left unmatched. The CDR3 has 15 amino acids. Germline assignment: CDR1 SGHVS and CDR2 FQNEAQ. The CDR3 sequence is CASSRQGQGNTEAFF. The DNA of the CDR3 is TGTGCCAGCAGCCGGCAGGGACAGGGGAACACTGAAGCTTTCTTT.

The chain recombines TRBV2 with TRBJ1-2; the match to TRBD1 covers 9 bases. Per germline, CDR1 SNHLY and CDR2 FYNNEI. V was clipped by 5 bases and J by 7 bases; unmatched bases: 11. The length of the CDR3 is 15 residues. In DNA, the CDR3 is TGTGCCAGCAGTAACCCGGGACAGGGCGTAAGTGGCTACACCTTC. As protein: CASSNPGQGVSGYTF.

This sequence joins TRBV5-1 and TRBJ1-3; D might be TRBD1 (6 bases). The CDR3 has 14 residues. With 0 bases removed from V and 6 bases from J, the gap between germline ends came to 10 bases. The germline CDR1 and CDR2 sequences are SGHRS and YFSETQ. CDR3 DNA sequence: TGCGCCAGCAGCTTGGGCCGGGGGGCAAACACCATATATTTT. This encodes CASSLGRGANTIYF.

The J gene is TRBJ1-2, the V gene TRBV19; D is possibly TRBD1 (6 bases). Trimming took 4 bases from V and 6 from J, leaving 21 bases between them. This CDR3 contains 16 residues. Germline values: CDR1 LNHDA, CDR2 SQIVND (reference sequence). As DNA, the CDR3 is TGTGCCAGTAGTAGGGGGGGGCGCGTCCCCTACGATGGCTACACCTTC. This translates into CASSRGGRVPYDGYTF.

The chain uses TRBV7-9 and TRBJ1-1; perhaps TRBD1 as D (6 bases). V gave up 1 base and J gave up 4 bases, with 10 bases separating them. Looked up from germline, CDR1 is SEHNR and CDR2 is FQNEAQ (reference sequence). The CDR3 is 14 amino acids. The chain's CDR3 is CASSLETTGTEAFF. DNA for the CDR3: TGTGCCAGCAGCTTAGAGACGACAGGCACTGAAGCTTTCTTT.

The chain links TRBV12-5 to TRBJ1-1, with TRBD1 as a possible D gene (5 bases). Per germline, CDR1 LGHNT and CDR2 FRNRAP. The V end was cut by 5 bases, the J end by 3 bases, with 10 bases between. The length of the CDR3 is 13 residues. The DNA for the CDR3 is TGTGCTAGTGGTCCTCCGGGGGACACTGAAGCTTTCTTT. Amino acids: CASGPPGDTEAFF.

The chain uses TRBV19 and TRBJ1-2; 7 bases line up with TRBD1. V lost 3 bases to trimming and J lost 7 bases; unmatched junction nucleotides: 5. This CDR3 is built from 13 residues. The germline V gene has CDR1 LNHDA and CDR2 SQIVND (reference sequence). CDR3: CASSMLWDSGYTF. As DNA, the CDR3 is TGTGCCAGTAGTATGTTGTGGGACAGTGGCTACACCTTC. Filled out from reference TRBV19 and TRBJ1-2, the complete variable domain reads DGGITQSPKYLFRKEGQNVTLSCEQNLNHDAMYWYRQDPGQGLRLIYYSQIVNDFQKGDIAEGYSVSREKKESFPLTVTSAQKNPTAFYLCASSMLWDSGYTFGSGTRLTVV.

The chain recombines TRBV2 with TRBJ2-3; 13 nucleotides agree with TRBD2. After removal of 10 bases from V and 0 bases from J, the junction contained 4 bases not matched to a gene. Germline V gene lookup returns CDR1 SNHLY and CDR2 FYNNEI. The CDR3 loop spans 15 amino acids. CDR3 loop: CAIGLAGASTDTQYF. CDR3 DNA: TGTGCCATCGGACTAGCGGGGGCCAGCACAGATACGCAGTATTTT.

This clone has more than one count but fewer than ten. This chain uses TRBV29-1 with TRBJ1-2; 7 bases map to TRBD1. Germline V CDR1 and CDR2: SQVTM, ANQGSEA. J lost 4 bases, V lost 7 bases, and 6 bases had no gene match. The CDR3 is made up of 12 amino acids. As DNA, the CDR3 is TGCAGCGGCGGAACAGGGGTCTATGGCTACACCTTC. Its protein is CSGGTGVYGYTF. Together with reference TRBV29-1 and TRBJ1-2, the CDR3 gives the full variable domain: SAVISQKPSRDICQRGTSLTIQCQVDSQVTMMFWYRQQPGQSLTLIATANQGSEATYESGFVIDKFPISRPNLTFSTLTVSNMSPEDSSIYLCSGGTGVYGYTFGSGTRLTVV.

The rearrangement links TRBV30 to TRBJ2-5; D perhaps matches TRBD2 (7 bases). The V end was cut by 2 bases, the J end by 3 bases, with 13 bases between. CDR3 length: 14 residues. From germline, CDR1 is GTSNPN and CDR2 SVGIG (reference sequence). The CDR3 sequence is CAWSIGGEEETQYF. The CDR3 region has the DNA TGTGCCTGGAGTATAGGGGGGGAAGAAGAGACCCAGTACTTC.

The rearrangement links TRBV5-5 to TRBJ1-1; the D is unclear. CDR1 and CDR2 (germline): SGHKS, YYEKEE (reference sequence). The germline V and J ends were trimmed by 4 bases and 11 bases, with 21 bases remaining between them. This CDR3 has 14 residues. This CDR3 reads CASSLRTAGEVAFF. The CDR3 bases are TGTGCCAGCAGCCTAAGGACTGCTGGGGAGGTTGCTTTCTTT.

This CDR3 is CASSFHGLGYGYTF. As DNA, the CDR3 is TGTGCCAGCAGCTTCCACGGACTGGGCTATGGCTACACCTTC. This chain connects TRBV6-5 to TRBJ1-2; D remains ambiguous. Germline lookup yields CDR1 MNHEY and CDR2 SVGAGI. The CDR3 length is 14 residues. Trimming took off 6 bases at V and 4 bases at J, with 15 bases between the two ends.

The chain carries TRBV29-1 and TRBJ2-1; 9 bases match TRBD1. The CDR3 runs to 12 residues. Germline V CDR1 and CDR2: SQVTM, ANQGSEA. The CDR3 DNA reads as TGCGCCGACAGGGGGTCAGACAATGAGCAGTTCTTC. Translating gives CADRGSDNEQFF.

The chain is built from TRBV7-9 and TRBJ1-2; D may be TRBD1 (5 bases). Germline CDR1 is SEHNR and CDR2 is FQNEAQ (reference sequence). The V end lost 2 bases, the J end lost 2 bases, and 12 bases lay between the germline ends. This CDR3 spans 15 amino acids. CDR3: CASSLWDGGNYGYTF. For the CDR3, the DNA is TGTGCCAGCAGCTTATGGGACGGAGGGAACTATGGCTACACCTTC.